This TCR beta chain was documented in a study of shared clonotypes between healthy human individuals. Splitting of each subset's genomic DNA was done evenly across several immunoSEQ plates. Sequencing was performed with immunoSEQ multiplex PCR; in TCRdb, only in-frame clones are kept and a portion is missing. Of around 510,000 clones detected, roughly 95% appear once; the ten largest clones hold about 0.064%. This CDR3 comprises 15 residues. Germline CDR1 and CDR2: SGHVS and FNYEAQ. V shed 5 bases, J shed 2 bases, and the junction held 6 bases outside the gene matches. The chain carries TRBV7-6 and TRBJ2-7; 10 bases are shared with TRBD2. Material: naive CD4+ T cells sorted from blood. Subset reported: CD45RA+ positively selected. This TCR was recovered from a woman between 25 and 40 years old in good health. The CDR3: CASSAGLAGAYEQYF. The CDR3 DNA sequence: TGTGCCAGCAGCGCCGGGCTAGCGGGGGCCTACGAGCAGTACTTC.